The 30 T cell receptor beta chains in this list originate from one sample, sequenced in a study of neurological immune-mediated disorders. Time point defined: longitudinal time-point 2. TCRdb redid the calling of the 5' RACE reads with MiXCR, one entry per CDR3 protein. The sample shows about 80,000 distinct CDR3 sequences, about 5.6% of them seen only once. The source material was PBMCs. Receptors originate from an older woman with multiple sclerosis.

This clonotype was counted ten times or more. DNA of the CDR3: TGCAGTGCTAGACAGGGCCCGGAGACCCAGTACTTC. Encoded protein: CSARQGPETQYF. The J gene is TRBJ2-5, the V gene TRBV20-1, with D possibly matching TRBD1 (5 bases). Germline values: CDR1 DFQATT, CDR2 SNEGSKA (reference sequence). V was pared by 2 bases and J by 5 bases, with 9 bases between. This CDR3 has 12 amino acids.

This clonotype was seen ten or more times. The J gene is TRBJ2-5, the V gene TRBV5-6; no definite D call. Germline CDR1 is SGHDT and CDR2 is YYEEEE. V lost 5 bases and J lost 1, with 9 bases in between. The CDR3 is made up of 13 amino acids. DNA of the CDR3: TGTGCCAGCAGTCTGCCAGGCCAAGAGACCCAGTACTTC. The encoded protein is CASSLPGQETQYF.

This clonotype was counted many times. The gene calls are TRBV6-1 and TRBJ2-5; D possibly matches TRBD1 or TRBD2 (6 bases each). V was pared by 11 bases and J by 6 bases, with 16 bases between. Germline CDR1 is MNHNS and CDR2 is SASEGT. The CDR3 runs 12 residues. In DNA, the CDR3 is TGTGCCGGCGGGACAAGGCAACAGACCCAGTACTTC. Encoded protein: CAGGTRQQTQYF.

This clonotype was recorded many times. The genes are TRBV7-2 and TRBJ1-4, with D maybe TRBD1 (5 bases). Germline V gives CDR1 SGHTA, CDR2 FQGNSA. The CDR3 sequence is 18 residues long. Trimming stripped 6 bases from V and 4 bases from J, with 24 bases between. The CDR3 spells CASSSRDPIFWNNEKLFF. For the CDR3, the DNA is TGTGCCAGCAGTTCCCGGGACCCGATCTTTTGGAATAATGAAAAACTGTTTTTT. Filled out from reference TRBV7-2 and TRBJ1-4, the complete variable domain reads GAGVSQSPSNKVTEKGKDVELRCDPISGHTALYWYRQSLGQGLEFLIYFQGNSAPDKSGLPSDRFSAERTGGSVSTLTIQRTQQEDSAVYLCASSSRDPIFWNNEKLFFGSGTQLSVL.

This clonotype came up many times. The chain links TRBV6-5 to TRBJ2-1; D uncertain. Germline loops: CDR1 MNHEY, CDR2 SVGAGI. Trimming removed 3 bases from V and 0 bases from J, with 12 bases in between. The CDR3 sequence is 16 residues long. CDR3 region: CASSYFAPSSYNEQFF. The CDR3 DNA is TGTGCCAGCAGTTATTTTGCCCCTAGCTCCTACAATGAGCAGTTCTTC.

Many counts were recorded for this clonotype. The gene calls are TRBV28 and TRBJ1-2, with D unresolved. Looked up from germline, CDR1 is MDHEN and CDR2 is SYDVKM. CDR3 length: 14 residues. With 3 bases removed from V and 0 bases from J, the gap between germline ends came to 8 bases. CDR3 in amino acids: CASSFGSTNYGYTF. The CDR3 region has the DNA TGTGCCAGCAGTTTTGGCAGTACTAACTATGGCTACACCTTC.

Ten or more counts support this clonotype. J is TRBJ1-1 and V is TRBV3-1; D unclear. The germline V gene has CDR1 LGHDT and CDR2 YNNKEL (reference sequence). Trimming took 0 bases from V and 3 from J, leaving 8 bases between them. CDR3 length: 14 amino acids. The CDR3 region is CASSQEGWHTEAFF. CDR3 sequence (DNA): TGTGCCAGCAGCCAAGAAGGGTGGCACACTGAAGCTTTCTTT.

This clonotype was picked up many times. This sequence joins TRBV5-1 and TRBJ2-7, with 7 bases fitting TRBD1. Per germline, CDR1 SGHRS and CDR2 YFSETQ. The CDR3 has 14 amino acids. With 4 bases clipped from V and 2 bases from J, the junction kept 6 bases outside the gene matches. Written as DNA, the CDR3 is TGCGCCAGCAGCCTGGGACAGCGAACCTACGAGCAGTACTTC. Its translation: CASSLGQRTYEQYF.

This clonotype was counted at least ten times. The chain carries TRBV5-1 and TRBJ2-2; 7 positions match TRBD1. The germline CDR1 and CDR2 sequences are SGHRS and YFSETQ. Germline trimming cut 4 bases from V and 3 bases from J; bases unmatched to any gene: 6. The length of the CDR3 is 15 residues. The CDR3 protein is CASSNRDRDTGELFF. In DNA, the CDR3 is TGCGCCAGCAGCAACCGGGACAGAGACACCGGGGAGCTGTTTTTT. Combining the CDR3 with reference TRBV5-1 and TRBJ2-2 gives the whole variable domain KAGVTQTPRYLIKTRGQQVTLSCSPISGHRSVSWYQQTPGQGLQFLFEYFSETQRNKGNFPGRFSGRQFSNSRSEMNVSTLELGDSALYLCASSNRDRDTGELFFGEGSRLTVL.

This clonotype appeared many times. This chain links TRBV7-9 with TRBJ1-1, with D possibly being TRBD1 (6 bases). Germline assignment: CDR1 SEHNR and CDR2 FQNEAQ (reference sequence). Trimming took off 3 bases at V and 2 bases at J, with 13 bases between the two ends. The CDR3 totals 15 residues. The CDR3 nucleotides are TGTGCCAGCAGCTTTAGGAGACAGGTTAACACTGAAGCTTTCTTT. It is translated as CASSFRRQVNTEAFF.

This clonotype occurred many times. The junction does not match germline at one end; this may be a read error. The chain joins TRBV7-7 to TRBJ2-5, with a tentative D call TRBD1 (5 bases). CDR1 and CDR2 (germline): SSHAT, FNYEAQ (reference sequence). This CDR3 contains 14 residues. CDR3: CASSLDRGQETQYF. CDR3 DNA sequence: TGTGCTAGCAGCTTAGATAGGGGTCAAGAGACCCAGTACTTC.

This clonotype was counted many times. The V gene is TRBV6-5, the J gene TRBJ2-1; 10 bases align to TRBD1. The CDR3 totals 15 residues. The J segment lost 7 bases and the V segment lost 6 bases, leaving 9 bases of the junction unmatched. CDR1 and CDR2 (germline): MNHEY, SVGAGI. CDR3 coding DNA: TGTGCCAGCAGACCGGACAGGGGGAAGGAAAATGAGCAGTTCTTC. It encodes CASRPDRGKENEQFF.

The chain combines TRBV7-2 with TRBJ2-3, with 7 bases that match TRBD1. Per germline, CDR1 SGHTA and CDR2 FQGNSA. The CDR3 runs 14 residues. The junction had 4 bases not matched to a gene; V was cut back by 5 bases and J by 2 bases. As DNA, the CDR3 is TGTGCCAGCAGCATTGACAGGGTCACAGATACGCAGTATTTT. It encodes CASSIDRVTDTQYF.

At least ten counts were recorded for this clonotype. The chain combines TRBV7-2 with TRBJ2-1, with 9 bases lining up with TRBD2. Germline CDR1 SGHTA, CDR2 FQGNSA. V dropped 2 bases and J dropped 5; count of bases not matched to a gene: 4. The CDR3 spans 15 residues. CDR3 nucleotide sequence: TGTGCCAGCAGCTTATTCCTAGCGGGGAACAATGAGCAGTTCTTC. Translating it yields CASSLFLAGNNEQFF.

Ten or more counts support this clonotype. This rearrangement joins TRBV7-8 to TRBJ2-3; 9 positions match TRBD2. Germline-derived CDR1 and CDR2 are SGHVS and FQNEAQ. Trimming took 3 bases from V and 2 from J; bases not matched to a gene: 6. The CDR3 length is 16 residues. The DNA for the CDR3 is TGTGCCAGCAGCTTCGCAAGACTAGCGGTCACAGATACGCAGTATTTT. Residues: CASSFARLAVTDTQYF.

This chain links TRBV27 with TRBJ2-1, with D maybe TRBD1 (5 bases). Trimming took 5 bases from V and 5 from J, leaving 19 bases between them. The CDR3 length is 16 residues. Germline V CDR1 and CDR2: MNHEY, SMNVEV (reference sequence). CDR3 sequence reads: CASSTPGRAIHNEQFF. The CDR3 DNA reads as TGTGCCAGCAGTACCCCGGGCAGGGCGATTCACAATGAGCAGTTCTTC.

At least ten counts were recorded for this clonotype. This chain uses TRBV20-1 with TRBJ2-2; TRBD2 agrees at 12 bases. Looked up from germline, CDR1 is DFQATT and CDR2 is SNEGSKA (reference sequence). The trim removed 3 bases at V and 5 bases at J, leaving 4 bases unmatched. The CDR3 length is 15 residues. This chain's CDR3 is CSARTSGGETGELFF. CDR3 DNA sequence: TGCAGTGCTAGGACTAGCGGGGGCGAGACCGGGGAGCTGTTTTTT.

This clonotype was recorded at least ten times. The V gene is TRBV5-4, the J gene TRBJ1-6; 7 nucleotides align to TRBD1. The V and J ends lost 0 bases and 7 bases, in that order; junction bases with no gene match: 4. Germline V gives CDR1 SGHNT, CDR2 YYREEE (reference sequence). CDR3 size: 15 residues. CDR3 coding DNA: TGTGCCAGCAGCTTGGAGACAGGGAAGAATTCACCCCTCCACTTT. Encoded protein: CASSLETGKNSPLHF.

By proportion, this clonotype is medium-sized. This chain connects TRBV20-1 to TRBJ2-1; no clear D. Germline-derived CDR1 and CDR2 are DFQATT and SNEGSKA (reference sequence). This CDR3 spans 14 amino acids. Trimming left V 2 bases short and J 5 bases short, with 13 bases between. In DNA form, the CDR3 reads TGCAGTGCTAGAAGGCAGAATACTAACAATGAGCAGTTCTTC. Encoded protein: CSARRQNTNNEQFF.

A note on this clonotype: Compared with germline, one end of the junction differs, possibly owing to a read error. The rearrangement uses TRBV7-2 and TRBJ1-5, with 11 bases lining up with TRBD1. This CDR3 contains 13 residues. Germline loops: CDR1 SGHTA, CDR2 FQGNSA. The CDR3 DNA sequence: TGTGCCAGCACTGGACAGGGGGCTCAGCCCAAGCATTTT. This gives the protein CASTGQGAQPKHF.

V gene TRBV6-1 combines with J gene TRBJ1-5, with no clear D. V gave up 7 bases and J gave up 0 bases, with 7 bases separating them. CDR1 is MNHNS and CDR2 is SASEGT in the germline V gene. CDR3 size: 13 residues. CDR3 nucleotide sequence: TGTGCCAGCAAGTTTGATAGCAATCAGCCCCAGCATTTT. Protein: CASKFDSNQPQHF.

This clonotype was observed at least ten times. The chain has TRBV11-1 and TRBJ2-1, with 9 bases that match TRBD2. V shed 1 base, J shed 9 bases, and the junction held 7 bases outside the gene matches. The CDR3 is 15 residues long. Per the germline V gene, CDR1 is SGHAT and CDR2 is FQDESV (reference sequence). This CDR3 is CASSLVGGGASEQFF. DNA of the CDR3: TGTGCCAGCAGCTTAGTGGGCGGGGGGGCCTCTGAGCAGTTCTTC.

The chain carries TRBV12-3 or TRBV12-4 and TRBJ1-3; D might be TRBD1 (6 bases). V shed 6 bases and J shed 4 bases, with 19 bases lying between them. The CDR3 extends over 16 amino acids. The chain's CDR3 is CASSFSLDSPGNTIYF. CDR3 nucleotide sequence: TGTGCCAGCAGCTTCTCTCTGGACAGTCCGGGAAACACCATATATTTT.

There are a few counts of this clonotype. The chain recombines TRBV5-1 with TRBJ2-7; 8 nucleotides align to TRBD2. Germline V CDR1 and CDR2: SGHRS, YFSETQ. This CDR3 has 14 residues. V dropped 0 bases and J dropped 4; count of bases not matched to a gene: 3. CDR3 region: CASSLVAGKYEQYF. The CDR3 nucleotides read TGCGCCAGCAGCTTGGTAGCGGGGAAATACGAGCAGTACTTC.

This clonotype showed up many times. The rearrangement links TRBV5-1 to TRBJ1-4; 9 bases fit TRBD1. The CDR3 contains 17 residues. From germline, CDR1 is SGHRS and CDR2 YFSETQ. V dropped 4 bases and J dropped 3; count of bases not matched to a gene: 10. CDR3: CASSTLTGGSSNEKLFF. The CDR3 bases are TGCGCCAGCAGCACACTTACAGGGGGCAGCTCTAATGAAAAACTGTTTTTT.

This clonotype came up many times. The chain employs TRBV5-1 and TRBJ2-2; TRBD1 matches 7 bases. CDR3 size: 16 residues. V lost 7 bases, J lost 3 bases, and 12 bases stayed unmatched. Germline CDR1 and CDR2: SGHRS and YFSETQ. Written as DNA, the CDR3 is TGCGCCAGCGCTCCCCCCACCGGGACAGACACCGGGGAGCTGTTTTTT. It encodes CASAPPTGTDTGELFF.

The chain uses TRBV12-3 or TRBV12-4 and TRBJ2-5; 14 bases agree with TRBD2. This CDR3 spans 16 amino acids. The J segment lost 5 bases and the V segment lost 6 bases, leaving 8 bases of the junction unmatched. CDR3 bases: TGTGCCAGCAGGGGGGGACTAGCGGGGGCCCGGGAGACCCAGTACTTC. Translated: CASRGGLAGARETQYF.

This clonotype was found many times. DNA for the CDR3: TGCGCCAGCAGCTTTCTAAAAAGCACAGATACGCAGTATTTT. Its protein is CASSFLKSTDTQYF. The chain carries TRBV5-1 and TRBJ2-3; D uncertain. CDR1 and CDR2 (germline): SGHRS, YFSETQ. This CDR3 has 14 residues. Trimming removed 2 bases at V and 0 bases at J, with 7 bases between.

V usage is TRBV20-1 and J usage is TRBJ1-1; no clear D. The V gene's germline CDR1 is DFQATT and CDR2 SNEGSKA (reference sequence). This CDR3 has 13 amino acids. V was cut by 3 bases and J by 2 bases, with 10 bases left in between. The CDR3 nucleotides read TGCAGTGCTAGGGAAAGCCCCAACACTGAAGCTTTCTTT. Protein sequence: CSARESPNTEAFF.

This clonotype was seen a few times. The V call is TRBV6-1, the J call TRBJ1-1, with a weak D call TRBD1 (5 bases). The CDR3 sequence is 14 residues long. CDR1 and CDR2 (germline): MNHNS, SASEGT. V was pared by 0 bases and J by 8 bases, with 13 bases between. CDR3 in DNA: TGTGCCAGCAGTGAAGCAATGGGAGACAGAGAAGCTTTCTTT. Residues: CASSEAMGDREAFF.